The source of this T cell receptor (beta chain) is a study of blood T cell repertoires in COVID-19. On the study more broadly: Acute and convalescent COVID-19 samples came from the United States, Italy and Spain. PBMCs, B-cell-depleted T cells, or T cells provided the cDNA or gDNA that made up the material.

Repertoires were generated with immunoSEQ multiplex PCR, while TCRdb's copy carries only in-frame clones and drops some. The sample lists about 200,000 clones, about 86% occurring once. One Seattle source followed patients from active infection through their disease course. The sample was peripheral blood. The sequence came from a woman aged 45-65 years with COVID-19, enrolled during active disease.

The CDR3 sequence: CASSLETGDGYTF. In DNA, the CDR3 is TGTGCCAGCAGCTTAGAAACAGGGGACGGCTACACCTTC. The chain employs TRBV7-9 and TRBJ1-2, with 7 bases identical to TRBD1. Trimming removed 1 base from V and 8 bases from J; junction bases left unmatched: 4. The CDR3 runs to 13 residues. Germline CDR1 SEHNR, CDR2 FQNEAQ (reference sequence).